This record covers a single T cell receptor (beta chain). V was shortened by 0 bases and J by 6 bases, with 15 bases between the two germline ends. Germline V gene sequence: CDR1 MGHRA, CDR2 YSYEKL. CDR3 size: 15 residues. This sample is part of a study of blood T cell repertoires in COVID-19. The assay was immunoSEQ multiplex PCR, and TCRdb's table has in-frame clones only and misses some. This sample has tens of thousands of clones, with around 84% found just once. This receptor was obtained from a man between 60 and 75 years old with COVID-19, enrolled during active disease. The chain carries TRBV4-1 and TRBJ2-7; D unresolved. The sample was peripheral blood. CDR3 in DNA: TGCGCCAGCAGCCAAGATCGGCCAGGCCTCTTCGAGCAGTACTTC. Its translation: CASSQDRPGLFEQYF.